The rows below give T cell receptor beta chains drawn from one sample of a study of neurological immune-mediated disorders. One entry per CDR3 protein results from TCRdb running MiXCR on the 5' RACE reads. The repertoire consists of 27,000 or so distinct CDR3 sequences, with roughly 14% occurring once and the leading ten covering roughly 27%. The sample consisted of PBMCs. The receptor source for this set is a man in his 70s in good health. Both conserved end residues are part of each CDR3. The D gene is left open where the match is weak. Rows give clone size only sometimes, using once, few, many, or a class for an expanded clone.

>TRBJ1-2|many|NA|TRBV9
CASSPGWQSGYGYTF
TGTGCCAGCAGCCCCGGTTGGCAGTCAGGCTATGGCTACACCTTC
>TRBJ2-1|NA|NA|TRBV4-1
CASSQEEAREQFF
TGCGCCAGCAGCCAAGAGGAGGCAAGAGAGCAGTTCTTC
>TRBJ2-1|many|TRBD1|TRBV12-3/TRBV12-4
CASSLVEGAGNEQFF
TGTGCCAGCAGCCTTGTAGAGGGGGCAGGGAATGAGCAGTTCTTC
>TRBJ2-7|many|NA|TRBV14
CASSQDQDRPLYF
TGTGCCAGCAGCCAAGATCAGGACCGACCCTTGTACTTC
>TRBJ2-1|many|NA|TRBV5-1
CASSLGLARDEQFF
TGCGCCAGCAGCTTGGGGCTAGCGAGGGATGAGCAGTTCTTC
>TRBJ1-2|few|NA|TRBV11-2
CASSLEGVGSGYTF
TGTGCCAGCAGCTTAGAAGGGGTGGGCAGTGGCTACACCTTC
>TRBJ2-3|NA|NA|TRBV7-3
CASQRGAEDTQYF
TGTGCCAGCCAAAGGGGGGCCGAGGATACGCAGTATTTT
>TRBJ2-3|few|TRBD2|TRBV5-1
CASSLGASGFTDTQYF
TGCGCCAGCAGCTTGGGCGCTAGCGGGTTCACAGATACGCAGTATTTT
>TRBJ1-3|NA|TRBD1|TRBV18
CASSLDRGFGNTIYF
TGTGCCAGCTCACTAGACAGGGGCTTTGGAAACACCATATATTTT
>TRBJ1-1|many|TRBD1|TRBV30
CAGNQGEVTEAFF
TGTGCCGGCAACCAGGGGGAAGTGACTGAAGCTTTCTTT
>TRBJ1-1|many|NA|TRBV5-6
CASARPGWATGNTEAFF
TGTGCCAGCGCCCGACCAGGATGGGCGACAGGGAACACTGAAGCTTTCTTT
>TRBJ2-1|many|NA|TRBV10-3
CAITNRGTYNEQFF
TGTGCCATCACTAATCGAGGGACTTACAATGAGCAGTTCTTC
>TRBJ2-7|NA|NA|TRBV6-2/TRBV6-3
CASRPGRVLYYEKYF
TGTGCCAGCAGACCCGGACGCGTTCTCTACTACGAGAAGTACTTC
>TRBJ2-1|many|NA|TRBV2
CASATGSNEQFF
TGTGCCAGCGCTACCGGGTCCAATGAGCAGTTCTTC
>TRBJ2-2|many|TRBD2|TRBV7-9
CAVPGLLTGELFF
TGTGCCGTCCCGGGACTATTAACCGGGGAGCTGTTTTTT
>TRBJ1-2|many|NA|TRBV7-2
CASSSGSASYGYTF
TGTGCCAGCAGCTCAGGGTCCGCCTCATATGGCTACACCTTC
>TRBJ1-1|many|TRBD1|TRBV6-2/TRBV6-3
CASITGGTGGSEAFF
TGTGCCAGCATAACGGGTGGAACAGGGGGCTCTGAAGCTTTCTTT
>TRBJ1-6|many|TRBD1|TRBV28
CASSLPGQGYSYNSPLHF
TGTGCCAGCAGTTTACCGGGACAGGGTTACTCCTATAATTCACCCCTCCACTTT
>TRBJ2-2|NA|NA|TRBV7-2
CASSLMSRGSTGELFF
TGTGCCAGCAGCTTAATGAGCAGGGGAAGCACCGGGGAGCTGTTTTTT